This T cell receptor (beta chain) originates from a study of blood T cell repertoires in COVID-19. Study-level background: Both acute and convalescent COVID-19 samples were obtained from the United States, Italy and Spain. In each case, the material was cDNA or gDNA derived from T cells, B-cell-depleted T cells, or PBMCs.

As handled by the study authors: How many nucleated cells were present was estimated from reference gene primer amplification. Sequencing was performed with immunoSEQ multiplex PCR; in TCRdb, only in-frame clones are kept and a portion is missing. The DNA was the basis for D and trimming; V, J and clone size are from that table. The data contain over 100,000 clones, roughly 84% of them singletons. Trimming left V 0 bases short and J 7 bases short, with 7 bases between. Germline V gives CDR1 MGHRA, CDR2 YSYEKL. The CDR3 is 12 residues long. This clone was seen a handful of times. This chain joins TRBV4-1 and TRBJ2-7; no definite D call. This TCR was recovered from a man in his forties with acute or convalescent COVID-19. The source material was peripheral blood. CDR3: CASSQDLGEQYF. The CDR3 DNA is TGCGCCAGCAGCCAAGATCTCGGGGAGCAGTACTTC.